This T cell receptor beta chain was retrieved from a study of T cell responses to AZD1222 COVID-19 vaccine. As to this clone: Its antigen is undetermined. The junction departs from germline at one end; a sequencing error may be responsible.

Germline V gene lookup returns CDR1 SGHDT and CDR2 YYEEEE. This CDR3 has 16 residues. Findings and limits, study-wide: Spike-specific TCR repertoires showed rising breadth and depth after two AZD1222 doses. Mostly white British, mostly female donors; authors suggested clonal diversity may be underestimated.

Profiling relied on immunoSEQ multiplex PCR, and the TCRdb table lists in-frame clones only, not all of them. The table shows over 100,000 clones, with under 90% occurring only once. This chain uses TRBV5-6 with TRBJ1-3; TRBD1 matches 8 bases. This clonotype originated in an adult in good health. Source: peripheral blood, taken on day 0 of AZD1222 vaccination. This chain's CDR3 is CASSMIGQGTGNTIYF. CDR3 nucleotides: TGTGCCAGCAGCATGATTGGACAGGGAACTGGGAACACCATATATTTT.